Below, 4 T cell receptor beta chains from the same sample are listed, as sequenced in a study of T cell changes during pregnancy in multiple sclerosis. The table came from immunoSEQ multiplex PCR; TCRdb's copy has only in-frame clones and leaves some out. The table lists tens of thousands of clones, around 92% of them singletons. Here the sequenced sample was CD4+ T cells from peripheral blood mononuclear cells, taken in the third trimester of pregnancy. Receptors were obtained from a female donor with multiple sclerosis, enrolled in a pregnancy study.

This chain links TRBV15 with TRBJ2-1, with D possibly TRBD2 on 5 matching bases. Germline assignment: CDR1 LNHNV and CDR2 YYDKDF (reference sequence). The CDR3 totals 16 residues. The ends were cut back, 0 bases at V and 0 bases at J, with 9 bases in the middle. The CDR3, as DNA: TGTGCCACCAGCAGAGAGTTAGCGAGCTCCTACAATGAGCAGTTCTTC. Protein product: CATSRELASSYNEQFF.

This clone came up once. The genes are TRBV4-3 and TRBJ2-1; tentatively, D is TRBD1 (5 bases). The CDR3 is made up of 16 amino acids. Trimming took 0 bases from V and 4 from J, leaving 13 bases between them. Germline V lookup: CDR1 LGHNA, CDR2 YSLEER. CDR3 sequence (DNA): TGCGCCAGCAGCCAAGATTGGTCTAGGGGTTACAATGAGCAGTTCTTC. Encoded protein: CASSQDWSRGYNEQFF.

The V and J genes are TRBV5-6 and TRBJ2-1; TRBD1 is a possible D gene (7 bases). The V end was cut by 4 bases, the J end by 13 bases, with 15 bases between. The CDR3 spans 12 residues. Germline values: CDR1 SGHDT, CDR2 YYEEEE. The CDR3 reads CASSGGGGGQFF. CDR3 sequence (DNA): TGTGCCAGCAGCGGAGGGGGCGGTGGCCAGTTCTTC. The entire variable domain, with the rest obtained from reference TRBV5-6 and TRBJ2-1, is as follows: DAGVTQSPTHLIKTRGQQVTLRCSPKSGHDTVSWYQQALGQGPQFIFQYYEEEERQRGNFPDRFSGHQFPNYSSELNVNALLLGDSALYLCASSGGGGGQFFGPGTRLTVL.

The gene calls are TRBV5-1 and TRBJ2-5; 7 nucleotides line up with TRBD1. Germline lookup yields CDR1 SGHRS and CDR2 YFSETQ. J lost 4 bases, V lost 4 bases, and 10 bases had no gene match. There are 15 residues in the CDR3. Written as DNA, the CDR3 is TGCGCCAGCAGCGACGGGACAGCACCAGGAGAGACCCAGTACTTC. Amino acid sequence: CASSDGTAPGETQYF.